This TCR beta chain appears in the sequencing data of a study of shared clonotypes between healthy human individuals. Study details: A couple of women and a few men aged 18 to 49 served as donors. Plates per donor: three CD4 naive, three CD4 memory, two CD8 naive, one CD8 memory. The study's findings and limits: Rarefaction curves obtained for sorted subsets showed sequencing incomplete despite large depth.

V lost 4 bases and J lost 4, with 13 bases in between. This CDR3 comprises 14 residues. The germline V gene encodes CDR1 SEHNR and CDR2 FQNEAQ (reference sequence). Repertoires were generated with immunoSEQ multiplex PCR, while TCRdb's copy carries only in-frame clones and drops some. The table has over a million clones, around three quarters seen once. The split of CD4+ cells yielded CD45RA+ naive and CD45RA-negative memory subsets. To note about this clone: No antigen is known for it.

The gene calls are TRBV7-9 and TRBJ2-5; perhaps TRBD1 as D (6 bases). The TCR comes from a man younger than 35 in good health. Some clones in this sample may be carry-over from other donors' samples. Sequencing used memory CD4+ T cells from PBMCs. Indicated subset: CD45RA-negative fraction. CDR3 DNA sequence: TGTGCCAGCAGCTCTGACAGGCGTCCAGAGACCCAGTACTTC. Its translation is CASSSDRRPETQYF.